Listed below are T cell receptor beta chains from one sample, sequenced in a study of radiation and T cells in renal cell carcinoma. Some clones are missing from TCRdb's copy, which holds only in-frame ones; the method was immunoSEQ multiplex PCR. The sample lists 18,000 or so clones, about 50% occurring once. The sample here was tumor tissue, taken from a patient whose treatment included radiotherapy and nephrectomy. The source of these receptors is a man aged 45-60 years with renal cell carcinoma. Each CDR3 is given with its conserved first and last residue. A D gene is named only where the DNA matches it firmly. Rows may omit the clone size; those that give it use once, few, many or a size class.

V gene: TRBV6-1; J gene: TRBJ1-2; clone size: .; D gene: .; CDR3 DNA: TGTGCCAGCAGCGCGACAGCTAACTATGGCTACACCTTC; CDR3 protein: CASSATANYGYTF
V gene: TRBV5-1; J gene: TRBJ1-1; clone size: few; D gene: .; CDR3 DNA: TGCGCCAGCAGCTCATTTGGGGGCGATGGGACTGAAGCTTTCTTT; CDR3 protein: CASSSFGGDGTEAFF
V gene: TRBV5-4; J gene: TRBJ1-3; clone size: .; D gene: .; CDR3 DNA: TGTGCCAGCAGCGCAGCCGGGACAATCTCCGGAAACACCATATATTTT; CDR3 protein: CASSAAGTISGNTIYF
V gene: TRBV6-6; J gene: TRBJ1-2; clone size: .; D gene: TRBD1; CDR3 DNA: TGTGCCAGCAGTCCTCCCGACAGGGGGGGCGGCTACACCTTC; CDR3 protein: CASSPPDRGGGYTF
V gene: TRBV18; J gene: TRBJ2-3; clone size: medium-sized; D gene: TRBD1; CDR3 DNA: TGTGCCAGCTCCGGGGCGACAGGGTCACAGGATACGCAGTATTTT; CDR3 protein: CASSGATGSQDTQYF
V gene: TRBV2; J gene: TRBJ2-1; clone size: .; D gene: .; CDR3 DNA: .; CDR3 protein: CASSEDLVASGSRREFF
V gene: TRBV19; J gene: TRBJ2-7; clone size: .; D gene: TRBD1; CDR3 DNA: TGTGCCAGTAGCCGGGACAGGGGGCCTGGGGGCTACGAGCAGTACTTC; CDR3 protein: CASSRDRGPGGYEQYF
V gene: TRBV7-2; J gene: TRBJ2-5; clone size: .; D gene: .; CDR3 DNA: TGTGCCAGCAGCCAGAATCGGGGAAAAGAGACCCAGTACTTC; CDR3 protein: CASSQNRGKETQYF
V gene: TRBV11-2; J gene: TRBJ2-7; clone size: .; D gene: TRBD2; CDR3 DNA: TGTGCCAGCAGCTTGGACTATAGCGGGGGTATCTACGAGCAGTACTTC; CDR3 protein: CASSLDYSGGIYEQYF
V gene: TRBV14; J gene: TRBJ1-2; clone size: few; D gene: .; CDR3 DNA: TGTGCCAGCAGCCGTGGGGGCTATGGCTACACCTTC; CDR3 protein: CASSRGGYGYTF
V gene: TRBV9; J gene: TRBJ1-1; clone size: few; D gene: .; CDR3 DNA: TGTGCCAGCAGCGCAGGGGCCTTGAACACTGAAGCTTTCTTT; CDR3 protein: CASSAGALNTEAFF
V gene: TRBV10-3; J gene: TRBJ2-7; clone size: .; D gene: TRBD2; CDR3 DNA: TGTGCCATCAGTGAGTCGAAGGCTAGCGGGGACGAGCAGTACTTC; CDR3 protein: CAISESKASGDEQYF
V gene: TRBV2; J gene: TRBJ1-1; clone size: .; D gene: .; CDR3 DNA: TGTGCCAGCAGCGAACAGGGAGGAGGCACTGAAGCTTTCTTT; CDR3 protein: CASSEQGGGTEAFF
V gene: TRBV27; J gene: TRBJ1-4; clone size: .; D gene: TRBD1; CDR3 DNA: TGTGCCAGCAGTGCCCGACAGGGATCAGGAGAAAAACTGTTTTTT; CDR3 protein: CASSARQGSGEKLFF
V gene: TRBV5-1; J gene: TRBJ2-1; clone size: few; D gene: TRBD2; CDR3 DNA: TGCGCCAGCAGCCCCCAGGTTAGCGGGGGGGCCACCTACAATGAGCAGTTCTTC; CDR3 protein: CASSPQVSGGATYNEQFF
V gene: TRBV10-3; J gene: TRBJ2-7; clone size: .; D gene: TRBD2; CDR3 DNA: TGTGCCATCGGCACCGGGACTAGCGGCCAGGGGGCCTACGAGCAGTACTTC; CDR3 protein: CAIGTGTSGQGAYEQYF
V gene: TRBV5-1; J gene: TRBJ1-4; clone size: .; D gene: TRBD1; CDR3 DNA: TGCGCCAGCAGCTTCACAGGGGGCGCCCAGACAACTAATGAAAAACTGTTTTTT; CDR3 protein: CASSFTGGAQTTNEKLFF
V gene: TRBV29-1; J gene: TRBJ1-2; clone size: .; D gene: .; CDR3 DNA: TGCAGCGTTGAGACCCCCCCCCAGGGGATTAGGGGCTACACCTTC; CDR3 protein: CSVETPPQGIRGYTF
V gene: TRBV19; J gene: TRBJ1-5; clone size: few; D gene: .; CDR3 DNA: TGTGCCAGTAGATCGGAGGGACGGATTGCGCCCCAGCATTTT; CDR3 protein: CASRSEGRIAPQHF
V gene: TRBV6-7; J gene: TRBJ2-5; clone size: .; D gene: TRBD2; CDR3 DNA: TGTGCCAGCAGTTACCCGGCGGGGGACGTGGGTCGGGGAGAGACCCAGTACTTC; CDR3 protein: CASSYPAGDVGRGETQYF
V gene: TRBV4-1; J gene: TRBJ1-1; clone size: .; D gene: .; CDR3 DNA: TGCGCCAGCAGCCAAGAGAGTCTCTCTCAGGGTACAGCTTTCTTT; CDR3 protein: CASSQESLSQGTAFF
V gene: TRBV5-1; J gene: TRBJ2-6; clone size: few; D gene: TRBD1; CDR3 DNA: TGCGCCAGCAGCACCGGACAGGGGGAGATCTCTGGGGCCAACGTCCTGACTTTC; CDR3 protein: CASSTGQGEISGANVLTF
V gene: TRBV5-8; J gene: TRBJ1-2; clone size: few; D gene: .; CDR3 DNA: TGTGCCAGCAGCTTGGCCGGGCACAGTAACTATGGCTACACCTTC; CDR3 protein: CASSLAGHSNYGYTF
V gene: TRBV27; J gene: TRBJ2-7; clone size: few; D gene: .; CDR3 DNA: TGTGCCAGCAGCCATAGACAGCTCTCCTACGAGCAGTACTTC; CDR3 protein: CASSHRQLSYEQYF
V gene: TRBV2; J gene: TRBJ2-1; clone size: .; D gene: .; CDR3 DNA: TGTGCCAGCAGGCCAGGACTACTCCCCGGGAGTGAGCAGTTCTTC; CDR3 protein: CASRPGLLPGSEQFF
V gene: TRBV9; J gene: TRBJ2-3; clone size: .; D gene: .; CDR3 DNA: TGTGCCAGCAGCCGCCAGGCAGATACGCAGTATTTT; CDR3 protein: CASSRQADTQYF
V gene: TRBV29-1; J gene: TRBJ2-2; clone size: .; D gene: TRBD1; CDR3 DNA: TGCAGCGCCGAGGGACAGATGAACACCGGGGAGCTGTTTTTT; CDR3 protein: CSAEGQMNTGELFF
V gene: TRBV5-1; J gene: TRBJ2-1; clone size: .; D gene: TRBD2; CDR3 DNA: TGCGCCAGCAGCTTAGCGGGGAGCTCCTACAATGAGCAGTTCTTC; CDR3 protein: CASSLAGSSYNEQFF
V gene: TRBV5-1; J gene: TRBJ2-7; clone size: .; D gene: .; CDR3 DNA: TGCGCCAGCAGCGCGGACTCGTCCTACGAGCAGTACTTC; CDR3 protein: CASSADSSYEQYF
V gene: TRBV6-4; J gene: TRBJ2-1; clone size: few; D gene: TRBD2; CDR3 DNA: TGTGCCAGCAGTCCGACTAGCGGGAGTTACAATGAGCAGTTCTTC; CDR3 protein: CASSPTSGSYNEQFF
V gene: TRBV18; J gene: TRBJ1-2; clone size: large; D gene: TRBD1; CDR3 DNA: TGTGCCAGCTCCCTCGCAGGGGGCCGGTATGGCTACACCTTC; CDR3 protein: CASSLAGGRYGYTF
V gene: TRBV9; J gene: TRBJ1-4; clone size: .; D gene: .; CDR3 DNA: TGTGCCAGCAGCGTTAATTATGCAACTAATGAAAAACTGTTTTTT; CDR3 protein: CASSVNYATNEKLFF
V gene: TRBV2; J gene: TRBJ2-5; clone size: .; D gene: .; CDR3 DNA: TGTGCCAGCAGTAAGGGGGTCGGGGAGACCCAGTACTTC; CDR3 protein: CASSKGVGETQYF
V gene: TRBV15; J gene: TRBJ1-3; clone size: few; D gene: .; CDR3 DNA: TGTGCCACCAGCATCACGTCTGGAAACACCATATATTTT; CDR3 protein: CATSITSGNTIYF
V gene: TRBV7-9; J gene: TRBJ2-3; clone size: .; D gene: TRBD1; CDR3 DNA: TGTGCCAGCAGCCAAGCTAGTACAGGGGACCTCACAGATACGCAGTATTTT; CDR3 protein: CASSQASTGDLTDTQYF
V gene: TRBV21-1; J gene: TRBJ2-5; clone size: .; D gene: .; CDR3 DNA: TGTGCCAGCAGCAAACAAGGACTAGCGTCCTTCCGGACCCAGTACTTC; CDR3 protein: CASSKQGLASFRTQYF
V gene: TRBV2; J gene: TRBJ1-1; clone size: .; D gene: .; CDR3 DNA: TGTGCCAGCAGGCCCGAGGGGGAAGCTTTCTTT; CDR3 protein: CASRPEGEAFF
V gene: TRBV6-5; J gene: TRBJ2-2; clone size: .; D gene: .; CDR3 DNA: TGTGCCAGCAGGTTGGGCACCGGGGAGCTGTTTTTT; CDR3 protein: CASRLGTGELFF
V gene: TRBV2; J gene: TRBJ1-5; clone size: .; D gene: .; CDR3 DNA: TGTGCCAGCAGAGGGCAGGGCACTCAGCCCCAGCATTTT; CDR3 protein: CASRGQGTQPQHF
V gene: TRBV4-3; J gene: TRBJ2-4; clone size: .; D gene: TRBD2; CDR3 DNA: TGCGCCAGCAGTCCGACTAGCGGGGGATACATTCAGTACTTC; CDR3 protein: CASSPTSGGYIQYF
V gene: TRBV27; J gene: TRBJ2-6; clone size: .; D gene: .; CDR3 DNA: TGTGCCAGCAGTTTATATTCCTCTGGGGCCAACGTCCTGACTTTC; CDR3 protein: CASSLYSSGANVLTF
V gene: TRBV5-4; J gene: TRBJ1-1; clone size: .; D gene: .; CDR3 DNA: TGTGCCAGCAGCCTTTTCTCGGGCGATGAAGCTTTCTTT; CDR3 protein: CASSLFSGDEAFF
V gene: TRBV29-1; J gene: TRBJ1-2; clone size: .; D gene: .; CDR3 DNA: TGCAGCGTTTCAACAGCGGGGGCTTATGGCTACACCTTC; CDR3 protein: CSVSTAGAYGYTF
V gene: TRBV7-9; J gene: TRBJ1-3; clone size: .; D gene: .; CDR3 DNA: TGTGCCAGCAGCTTACTCCAGGGTGAGGGAAACACCATATATTTT; CDR3 protein: CASSLLQGEGNTIYF
V gene: TRBV5-4; J gene: TRBJ1-1; clone size: few; D gene: .; CDR3 DNA: TGTGCCAGCAGCTTGGGTGGCGAGGCGAGGACTGAAGCTTTCTTT; CDR3 protein: CASSLGGEARTEAFF
V gene: TRBV6-1; J gene: TRBJ1-5; clone size: few; D gene: .; CDR3 DNA: TGTGCCAGCAGTGGCGATAGCAATCAGCCCCAGCATTTT; CDR3 protein: CASSGDSNQPQHF
V gene: TRBV6-4; J gene: TRBJ1-2; clone size: few; D gene: .; CDR3 DNA: TGTGCCAGCAGTGCGGGCGAGGGCTATGGCTACACCTTC; CDR3 protein: CASSAGEGYGYTF
V gene: TRBV29-1; J gene: TRBJ2-7; clone size: medium-sized; D gene: .; CDR3 DNA: TGCAGCGTTGAAAGCGACTACGAGCAGTACTTC; CDR3 protein: CSVESDYEQYF
V gene: TRBV19; J gene: TRBJ2-7; clone size: .; D gene: TRBD1; CDR3 DNA: TGTGCCAGTAGCGTCCGGGACAGGGTATACGAGCAGTACTTC; CDR3 protein: CASSVRDRVYEQYF
V gene: TRBV5-1; J gene: TRBJ2-5; clone size: .; D gene: .; CDR3 DNA: TGCGCCAGCAGCTTGGAACTAGTCGGGGAGACCCAGTACTTC; CDR3 protein: CASSLELVGETQYF
V gene: TRBV28; J gene: TRBJ2-1; clone size: few; D gene: TRBD1; CDR3 DNA: TGTGCCAGCAGTTTCGCGACAGGGAAGTTCTTC; CDR3 protein: CASSFATGKFF
V gene: TRBV5-1; J gene: TRBJ1-2; clone size: .; D gene: .; CDR3 DNA: TGCGCCAGCAGCTTAGGGTGGGGTTCGGGCTATGGCTACACCTTC; CDR3 protein: CASSLGWGSGYGYTF
V gene: TRBV29-1; J gene: TRBJ2-7; clone size: .; D gene: TRBD2; CDR3 DNA: TGCAGCGTTGGCGGGAGCGCCTACGAGCAGTACTTC; CDR3 protein: CSVGGSAYEQYF
V gene: TRBV9; J gene: TRBJ2-1; clone size: .; D gene: TRBD1; CDR3 DNA: TGTGCCAGCACCCGACAGGGGGAGACCTACAATGAGCAGTTCTTC; CDR3 protein: CASTRQGETYNEQFF